The clone carrying this TCR beta chain occurred many times. Its target is unknown. This entry is derived from a study of breast tumors, draining lymph nodes, adjacent tissues. Axillary draining lymph nodes of breast cancer patients supplied the node samples. TCRdb ran MiXCR on the multiplex PCR reads and lists one entry per CDR3 protein. The sample shows about 130,000 distinct CDR3 sequences, 15% to 20% of them seen only once. Broader study findings: The lymph node origin of tumor T cells was framed as consistent with a hypothesis, not demonstrated. Tumor and nontumor repertoires were significantly more similar in luminal-like than in basal-like breast cancer. The data were judged consistent with most tumor T cells coming from lymph node and expanding in tumor. Compared with lymph nodes, tumors were less diverse; compared with nontumor tissue, more.

This TCR derives from a female donor with breast cancer. Some clones in this sample may be carry-over from other donors' samples. The material sequenced was axillary lymph node tissue.

CDR3 coding DNA: TGTGCCTGGTCGGAGGACTCCGGGGCCAACGTCCTGACTTTC. Translating it yields CAWSEDSGANVLTF. This chain uses TRBV30 with TRBJ2-6; weak D call: TRBD2 (5 bases). CDR1 and CDR2 from the germline V gene are GTSNPN and SVGIG (reference sequence). V was trimmed by 5 bases and J by 4 bases, leaving 12 bases between them. The CDR3 is 14 amino acids.